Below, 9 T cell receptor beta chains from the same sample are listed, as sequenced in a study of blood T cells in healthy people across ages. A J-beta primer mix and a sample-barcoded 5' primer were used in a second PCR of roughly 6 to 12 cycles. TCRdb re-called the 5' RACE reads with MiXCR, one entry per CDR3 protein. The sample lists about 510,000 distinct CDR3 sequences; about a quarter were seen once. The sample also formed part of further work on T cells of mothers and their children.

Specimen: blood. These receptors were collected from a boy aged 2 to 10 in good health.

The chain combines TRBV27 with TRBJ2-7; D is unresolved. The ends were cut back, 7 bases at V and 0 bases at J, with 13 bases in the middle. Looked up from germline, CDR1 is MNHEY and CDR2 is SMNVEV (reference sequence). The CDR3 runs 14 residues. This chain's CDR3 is CASMYSPSSYEQYF. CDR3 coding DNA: TGTGCCAGCATGTACAGCCCCAGCTCCTACGAGCAGTACTTC.

CDR3 coding DNA: TGCGCCAGCAGCTTGAGGGTAGCGGGAGTGTACAATGAGCAGTTCTTC. Encoded protein: CASSLRVAGVYNEQFF. The chain recombines TRBV5-1 with TRBJ2-5; TRBD2 matches 9 bases. The end of the DNA fits TRBJ2-1 better, so the J call may be wrong. The germline gives CDR1 SGHRS, CDR2 YFSETQ. CDR3 length: 16 amino acids.

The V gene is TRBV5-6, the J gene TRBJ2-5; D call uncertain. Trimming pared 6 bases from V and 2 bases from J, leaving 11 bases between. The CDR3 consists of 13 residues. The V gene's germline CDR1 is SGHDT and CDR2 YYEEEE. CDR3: CASNFSVQETQYF. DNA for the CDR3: TGTGCCAGCAACTTTTCGGTACAAGAGACCCAGTACTTC.

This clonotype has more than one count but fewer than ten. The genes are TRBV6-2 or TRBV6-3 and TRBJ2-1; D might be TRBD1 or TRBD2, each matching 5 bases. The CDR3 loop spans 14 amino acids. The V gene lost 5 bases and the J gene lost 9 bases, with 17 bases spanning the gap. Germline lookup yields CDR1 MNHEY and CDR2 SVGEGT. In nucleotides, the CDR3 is TGTGCCAGCAGTAGGGGACCATATTCCAGTGAGCAGTTCTTC. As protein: CASSRGPYSSEQFF.

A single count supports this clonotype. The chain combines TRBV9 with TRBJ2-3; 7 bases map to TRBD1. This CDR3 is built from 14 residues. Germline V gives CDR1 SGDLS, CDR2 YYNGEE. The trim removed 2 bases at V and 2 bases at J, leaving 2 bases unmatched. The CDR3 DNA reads TGTGCCAGCAGCGTGGACAGGTCCACAGATACGCAGTATTTT. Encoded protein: CASSVDRSTDTQYF.

The CDR3 bases are TGCGCCAGCAGACCTGCAGGGACTAGCGGGTACGAGCAGTACTTC. Translation: CASRPAGTSGYEQYF. The gene calls are TRBV5-1 and TRBJ2-7; 12 bases are a match to TRBD2. The CDR3 totals 15 residues. From germline, CDR1 is SGHRS and CDR2 YFSETQ. V lost 5 bases, J lost 4 bases, and 7 bases stayed unmatched.

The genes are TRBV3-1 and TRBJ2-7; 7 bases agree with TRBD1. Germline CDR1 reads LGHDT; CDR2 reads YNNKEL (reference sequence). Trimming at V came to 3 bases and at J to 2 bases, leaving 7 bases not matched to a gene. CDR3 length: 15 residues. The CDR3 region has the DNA TGTGCCAGCAGCCAGCCCGGGACAGCAACCTACGAGCAGTACTTC. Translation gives CASSQPGTATYEQYF.

This CDR3 is CASSPGPAYNSPLHF. CDR3 nucleotides: TGTGCCAGCAGTCCAGGGCCCGCCTATAATTCACCCCTCCACTTT. This chain uses TRBV6-6 with TRBJ1-6; a possible D gene is TRBD1 (5 bases). Germline lookup yields CDR1 MNHNY and CDR2 SVGAGI (reference sequence). Trimming took 5 bases from V and 2 from J, leaving 10 bases between them. This CDR3 comprises 15 residues.

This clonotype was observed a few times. The CDR3 DNA reads TGCAGTGCCTCGCCCTTAGCGGGGGGGCAAGAGACCCAGTACTTC. This codes for CSASPLAGGQETQYF. The V gene is TRBV20-1, the J gene TRBJ2-5; 11 positions match TRBD2. The V gene's germline CDR1 is DFQATT and CDR2 SNEGSKA (reference sequence). CDR3 length: 15 amino acids. V dropped 6 bases and J dropped 2; count of bases not matched to a gene: 8.